This T cell receptor (beta chain) was sequenced for a study of shared clonotypes between healthy human individuals (dated by TCRdb to 2020 to 2021). About the investigation overall: The cohort comprised two women and a few men aged 18 to 49 years. Different laboratories and diverse techniques were used to prepare libraries and sequence TCR repertoires, to increase sequencing depth and limit assay-specific biases. To estimate repertoire size and how much clonotype sharing occurs between individuals, the study deeply sequenced the blood TCR repertoires of five healthy adults. Each donor's leukapheresis produced roughly between roughly 0.85 and 10 billion PBMCs. For each donor, CD4 naive and CD4 memory were each run on three plates, CD8 naive on two plates, and CD8 memory on one plate.

The donors were healthy, HIV-negative adults with no recently reported acute infections or vaccinations. Every donor was a Caucasian adult living in Nashville, Tennessee, USA. CD4+ T cells were enriched through magnetic negative selection, after which naive cells were positively selected on CD45RA and the remaining negative fraction served as the memory subset. Blood was collected by leukapheresis, and PBMCs were isolated by Ficoll-Histopaque density gradient centrifugation and then cryopreserved in liquid nitrogen vapor phase. Purity and quantity of every magnetically sorted T cell population were checked by analytical flow cytometry. Genomic DNA was isolated from each sorted fraction and quantified by UV absorbance on a Nanodrop 2000c. Results the study describes overall, beyond this receptor: Only blood was sampled, and tissue TCR repertoires likely differ from those in blood. Sharing across a handful of donors was observed for approximately 5% of naive CD4, 3% to 4% of naive CD8, 2.3% of memory CD4, and roughly 0.4% of memory CD8 clonotypes. Pairwise subsampling led to the expectation that sequencing depth would affect the degree of clonotype sharing among donors. Clonotypes shared by all four sorted-subset donors showed higher generation probabilities than non-shared clonotypes. Rarefaction of sorted-subset datasets indicated incomplete sequencing despite the large sequencing depth. Estimated clonotype richness was generally larger for naive than for memory subsets. The small number of donors limited the genetic and exposure-history diversity represented.

The CDR3 has 15 amino acids, counting the end cysteine and phenylalanine. The sequence is cut down to CDR3 DNA, 45 bases in frame from base 1. Cut back by 1 base and 3 bases, the V and J ends lie 13 bases apart. Per the germline V gene, MGHRA is the CDR1 and YSYEKL is the CDR2. Using the deep immunoSEQ assay, multiplex PCR amplified TCR CDR3 regions from genomic DNA. Extracted genomic DNA from each cell subset was distributed evenly across all wells of several immunoSEQ 96-well plates, and each plate was treated as a replicate. For sorted subsets, each replicate PCR was loaded with around 200 ng genomic DNA, equivalent to 25,000 to 30,000 T cell genomes. Purified libraries were quantified with a Qubit 3.0 fluorometer, sized on a Bioanalyzer 2100, and re-quantified with the KAPA Library Quantification kit. Each immunoSEQ 96-well plate was sequenced on its own single-read 150-cycle Illumina NextSeq 550 flow cell. The original methods were these. Because the immunoSEQ output included only junctional sequences and no quality scores, the filtering could not be the same as the filtering used for full-length reads. Sequences were annotated with PyIR, a Python wrapper for IgBLAST v1.9, and V/J genes and CDR3 were assigned using IMGT germline references. Reads were filtered out if the reads had weak V/J assignments (E-value above 1e-6), no CDR3, stop codons, out-of-frame junctions, or ambiguous translated residues. A V3J clonotype was defined by an identical inferred V gene, J gene, and CDR3 amino acid sequence. The percentage overlap between two repertoires was calculated by dividing the number of shared unique clonotypes by the size of the smaller repertoire. RTK rarefaction, the Chao1 estimator, and Recon v2.1 estimates of unobserved clonotypes were used to assess repertoire richness. Generation probabilities for all TCRbeta clonotypes obtained by the gDNA method from a handful of donors were computed using OLGA. TCRdb obtained this table from immuneACCESS and retained in-frame rearrangements with V and J assigned. These tables miss some clones; where compared with another copy, unresolved V genes account for less than half of the shortfall, and the remainder is unexplained. The V and J calls and clone size are taken from that table; D and trimming were inferred from the DNA. The sample has 640,000 or so clones on record, approximately 79% of them singletons. Approximately 1.8% of the sample is in the top ten clones.

Comment on this clone: Its antigen is not yet known. No qualities accompany the bases; no much larger clone lies one base away.

Recombination joined TRBV4-1 with TRBJ2-7; TRBD2 might be the D gene, on 6 matching bases. This receptor was obtained from a woman under 40 in good health. The material sequenced was memory CD4+ T cells sorted from blood. Per the publication, the cell subset or site label means: CD45RA-negative fraction. The DNA sequence is as follows: TGCGCCAGCAGCCAAGGGCCGGGAGCGGACTACGAGCAGTACTTC. Translated, it reads CASSQGPGADYEQYF.